One and the same sample provided the 27 T cell receptor beta chains below, sequenced in a study of blood T cell repertoires in COVID-19. Method: immunoSEQ multiplex PCR; TCRdb's copy keeps in-frame clones and lacks some. The sample has some 260,000 clones; 70% to 90% are singletons. The specimen sequenced was peripheral blood. The receptor source for this set is a woman in her thirties or forties who had recovered from COVID-19.

The V and J genes are TRBV5-1 and TRBJ2-7, with 7 bases identical to TRBD1. Germline loops: CDR1 SGHRS, CDR2 YFSETQ. J gave up 1 base and V 3 bases, and 4 bases lay outside the gene matches. The CDR3 runs to 14 residues. The CDR3 DNA reads as TGCGCCAGCAGCTCCAACAGGGGATCCTACGAGCAGTACTTC. Protein product: CASSSNRGSYEQYF.

The chain recombines TRBV7-2 with TRBJ1-3; tentative D call: TRBD1 (5 bases). V lost 5 bases to trimming and J lost 0 bases, with 17 bases between them. The CDR3 contains 17 residues. Per the germline V gene, CDR1 is SGHTA and CDR2 is FQGNSA. The CDR3 region is CASSPDLGRGSGNTIYF. The DNA for the CDR3 is TGTGCCAGCAGCCCAGATTTAGGGAGGGGCTCTGGAAACACCATATATTTT. The whole variable domain, remainder taken from reference TRBV7-2 and TRBJ1-3, is GAGVSQSPSNKVTEKGKDVELRCDPISGHTALYWYRQSLGQGLEFLIYFQGNSAPDKSGLPSDRFSAERTGGSVSTLTIQRTQQEDSAVYLCASSPDLGRGSGNTIYFGEGSWLTVV.

V usage is TRBV11-2 and J usage is TRBJ2-7, with D tentatively TRBD2 (5 bases). This CDR3 has 14 residues. V lost 1 base and J lost 3, with 10 bases in between. Germline CDR1 is SGHAT and CDR2 is FQNNGV. CDR3 amino acids: CASSLAGKVYEQYF. DNA for the CDR3: TGTGCCAGCAGCTTAGCGGGAAAGGTCTACGAGCAGTACTTC.

The J gene is TRBJ2-3, the V gene TRBV11-2; TRBD2 agrees at 7 bases. CDR1 SGHAT and CDR2 FQNNGV come from the germline V gene. Trimming at V came to 5 bases and at J to 2 bases, leaving 13 bases not matched to a gene. The CDR3 spans 17 residues. The CDR3 DNA reads as TGTGCCAGCAGCCCCCGCGGGGATAGCGGGTACACAGATACGCAGTATTTT. It encodes CASSPRGDSGYTDTQYF.

The chain joins TRBV3-1 (or the pseudogene TRBV3-2) to TRBJ2-7; 10 bases are shared with TRBD1. The germline gives CDR1 LGHDT, CDR2 YNNKEL (reference sequence). V lost 5 bases and J lost 2; bases outside the gene matches: 9. The CDR3 has 16 amino acids. In DNA form, the CDR3 reads TGTGCCAGCAGCAGCCGGGACAGGGGTTTCCCCTACGAGCAGTACTTC. Translation gives CASSSRDRGFPYEQYF.

The J gene is TRBJ1-3, the V gene TRBV2; 12 bases map to TRBD1. Germline assignment: CDR1 SNHLY and CDR2 FYNNEI. J was trimmed by 4 bases and V by 8 bases; bases with no gene match: 6. This CDR3 comprises 15 residues. CDR3 DNA sequence: TGTGCCAGCGGGGACAGGGGGCTAACCGGAAACACCATATATTTT. It is translated as CASGDRGLTGNTIYF.

V usage is TRBV24-1 and J usage is TRBJ1-2; D is perhaps TRBD1 (6 bases). CDR1 is KGHDR, CDR2 SFDVKD, per germline. This CDR3 is built from 15 residues. Trimming shortened V by 4 bases and J by 2 bases, and 13 bases separated the two germline ends. CDR3 sequence (DNA): TGTGCCACCAGTGACCCCGGACAGCCAAACTATGGCTACACCTTC. This translates into CATSDPGQPNYGYTF.

This chain links TRBV4-2 with TRBJ2-1, with D possibly matching TRBD2 (6 bases). The V end was cut by 6 bases, the J end by 7 bases, with 22 bases between. The CDR3 totals 16 residues. CDR1 and CDR2 (germline): LGHNA, YNFKEQ. The CDR3 sequence: CASSTTGRDPINEQFF. In nucleotides, the CDR3 is TGTGCCAGCAGTACAACTGGGCGGGACCCCATTAATGAGCAGTTCTTC.

The genes are TRBV6-1 and TRBJ2-2, with D hard to call. V was cut by 2 bases and J by 1 base, with 8 bases left in between. Per germline, CDR1 MNHNS and CDR2 SASEGT. The CDR3 is made up of 15 amino acids. The CDR3 protein is CASSEYRRNTGELFF. For the CDR3, the DNA is TGTGCCAGCAGTGAATATAGAAGGAACACCGGGGAGCTGTTTTTT.

The chain employs TRBV6-5 and TRBJ2-5; tentatively, D is TRBD1 (5 bases). With 0 bases removed from V and 1 base from J, the gap between germline ends came to 9 bases. Germline CDR1 MNHEY, CDR2 SVGAGI. The CDR3 consists of 15 residues. This chain's CDR3 is CASSYSPRVQETQYF. In DNA, the CDR3 is TGTGCCAGCAGTTACTCTCCCAGGGTCCAAGAGACCCAGTACTTC.

This clone has only a few counts. The chain uses TRBV24-1 and TRBJ1-2, with TRBD1 matching 9 bases. Trimming cost V 4 bases and J 4 bases; bases outside gene matches: 12. CDR1 is KGHDR and CDR2 is SFDVKD in the germline V gene. CDR3 length equals 17 residues. The CDR3 nucleotides read TGTGCCACCAGTGAGGGGAGAGAACAGGGGGCGGTCTATGGCTACACCTTC. Translating it yields CATSEGREQGAVYGYTF.

This rearrangement joins TRBV9 to TRBJ2-2; 9 bases agree with TRBD2. This CDR3 has 20 amino acids. V shed 0 bases and J 3 bases; nucleotides not matched to a gene: 15. Germline V gene sequence: CDR1 SGDLS, CDR2 YYNGEE. The CDR3 loop reads CASSVAATILAGGDTGELFF. The CDR3 coding sequence is TGTGCCAGCAGCGTAGCAGCTACCATACTAGCGGGTGGGGACACCGGGGAGCTGTTTTTT.

CDR3 DNA: TGTGCCACCAGTGATTTAGCCAGGGGGGACACCGGGGAGCTGTTTTTT. Translating it yields CATSDLARGDTGELFF. The V gene is TRBV24-1, the J gene TRBJ2-2; possible D gene TRBD1, 7 bases. CDR1 and CDR2 (germline): KGHDR, SFDVKD. V shed 1 base and J shed 3 bases, with 11 bases lying between them. The CDR3 covers 16 residues.

The chain uses TRBV6-6 and TRBJ1-3; D gene uncertain. V was cut by 2 bases and J by 11 bases, with 13 bases left in between. This CDR3 contains 13 residues. Germline CDR1 MNHNY, CDR2 SVGAGI (reference sequence). Here the CDR3 reads CASSYPQNRAIYF. In DNA, the CDR3 is TGTGCCAGCAGTTACCCTCAGAACCGGGCCATATATTTT.

The chain links TRBV6-2 or TRBV6-3 to TRBJ1-4; tentative D call: TRBD1 (6 bases). Deletions cut 5 bases from V and 15 bases from J, with 13 bases between. This CDR3 has 11 residues. CDR1 and CDR2 from the germline V gene are MNHEY and SVGEGT. The CDR3 region has the DNA TGTGCCAGCAGTAACGGGACACCGGTGTTTTTT. Protein product: CASSNGTPVFF.

The J gene is TRBJ2-7, the V gene TRBV7-2; TRBD1 matches at 7 bases. Losses at the gene ends were 1 base for V and 11 bases for J; bases not matched to a gene: 5. CDR1 is SGHTA, CDR2 FQGNSA, per germline. The CDR3 has 12 residues. CDR3 residues: CASSLGQGEKYF. CDR3 coding DNA: TGTGCCAGCAGCTTAGGACAGGGTGAGAAGTACTTC.

In its sample, this clone was seen a few times. The CDR3 protein is CASSDRGTGATNQPQHF. Here the CDR3 DNA reads TGTGCCAGCAGTGATAGGGGGACAGGGGCTACCAATCAGCCCCAGCATTTT. The chain couples TRBV2 to TRBJ1-5; TRBD1 aligns across 10 bases. CDR1 and CDR2 (germline): SNHLY, FYNNEI. The CDR3 is made up of 17 amino acids. With 3 bases clipped from V and 3 bases from J, the junction kept 8 bases outside the gene matches.

The rearrangement uses TRBV7-9 and TRBJ1-3; D gene uncertain. The V gene's germline CDR1 is SEHNR and CDR2 FQNEAQ (reference sequence). V shed 2 bases and J shed 0 bases, with 8 bases lying between them. The length of the CDR3 is 15 residues. The CDR3, as DNA: TGTGCCAGCAGCTTACACAGCTCCTCTGGAAACACCATATATTTT. Encoded protein: CASSLHSSSGNTIYF.

The rearrangement uses TRBV24-1 and TRBJ2-7, with 9 positions matching TRBD1. There are 16 residues in the CDR3. Germline values: CDR1 KGHDR, CDR2 SFDVKD. The J segment lost 0 bases and the V segment lost 4 bases, leaving 6 bases of the junction unmatched. CDR3 sequence reads: CATSDPGQGNSYEQYF. The CDR3, as DNA: TGTGCCACCAGTGACCCAGGACAGGGGAACTCCTACGAGCAGTACTTC.

This sequence joins TRBV9 and TRBJ2-7; D is perhaps TRBD1 (6 bases). V lost 0 bases to trimming and J lost 4 bases, with 14 bases between them. Germline values: CDR1 SGDLS, CDR2 YYNGEE. The CDR3 totals 15 residues. CDR3 sequence reads: CASSVGQGRSYEQYF. In nucleotides, the CDR3 is TGTGCCAGCAGCGTAGGCCAGGGGCGATCTTACGAGCAGTACTTC.

The chain is built from TRBV19 and TRBJ2-5; 11 positions agree with TRBD1. Germline lookup yields CDR1 LNHDA and CDR2 SQIVND (reference sequence). This CDR3 is built from 16 residues. Trimming at V came to 5 bases and at J to 5 bases, leaving 10 bases not matched to a gene. The CDR3 DNA reads as TGTGCCAGTAGTGCAGCCTCTAGGGACAGGGGGGAGACCCAGTACTTC. It yields the protein CASSAASRDRGETQYF.

This clone appeared a single time. The CDR3 is CASSTQTGTATTYEQYF. For the CDR3, the DNA is TGTGCCAGTAGTACCCAAACCGGGACAGCTACTACCTACGAGCAGTACTTC. The chain carries TRBV19 and TRBJ2-7; 7 bases line up with TRBD1. The ends lost 4 bases at V and 2 bases at J; junction bases unmatched: 14. The CDR3 has 17 residues. Germline assignment: CDR1 LNHDA and CDR2 SQIVND (reference sequence).

This clone occurred a few times. In nucleotides, the CDR3 is TGTGCCAGCAGAGAACAGGGGATCTATGGCTACACCTTC. It codes for CASREQGIYGYTF. The chain joins TRBV28 to TRBJ1-2, with 7 nucleotides matching TRBD1. The germline V gene has CDR1 MDHEN and CDR2 SYDVKM. The ends lost 6 bases at V and 4 bases at J; junction bases unmatched: 5. The CDR3 contains 13 residues.

J is TRBJ1-2 and V is TRBV28; 8 positions match TRBD1. There are 17 residues in the CDR3. Germline assignment: CDR1 MDHEN and CDR2 SYDVKM. With 3 bases clipped from V and 0 bases from J, the junction kept 9 bases outside the gene matches. This CDR3 is CASSFRTGRQANYGYTF. CDR3 nucleotide sequence: TGTGCCAGCAGTTTTCGGACAGGGAGACAAGCTAACTATGGCTACACCTTC.

The genes are TRBV9 and TRBJ2-1; tentative D call: TRBD1 (6 bases). This CDR3 is 17 amino acids long. Trimming shortened V by 0 bases and J by 8 bases, and 21 bases separated the two germline ends. Germline CDR1 reads SGDLS; CDR2 reads YYNGEE. CDR3 coding DNA: TGTGCCAGCAGCGTAGTAGGGAAGGGACACGTCCGCGATGAGCAGTTCTTC. Encoded protein: CASSVVGKGHVRDEQFF.

The J gene is TRBJ2-3, the V gene TRBV12-5; D might be TRBD2 (5 bases). Germline CDR1 reads LGHNT; CDR2 reads FRNRAP. This CDR3 has 14 amino acids. Between the trimmed V and J ends, which lost 2 bases and 3 bases, there was a span of 9 bases. DNA of the CDR3: TGTGCTAGTGGTTTGTCGGGGTGGACAGATACGCAGTATTTT. Amino acid sequence: CASGLSGWTDTQYF.

The chain is built from TRBV18 and TRBJ2-1; 7 nucleotides line up with TRBD1. Germline values: CDR1 KGHSH, CDR2 LQKENI. The CDR3 is 13 amino acids. Trimming removed 3 bases from V and 7 bases from J; junction bases left unmatched: 3. CDR3 sequence reads: CASSPQQGNEQFF. DNA for the CDR3: TGTGCCAGCTCACCCCAACAGGGGAATGAGCAGTTCTTC.